The 2 T cell receptor beta chains reported below all come from one sample, sequenced in a study of T cells after yellow fever vaccination. TCRdb re-called the 5' RACE reads with MiXCR, one entry per CDR3 protein. The repertoire includes 250,000 to 400,000 distinct CDR3 sequences, about 4% of them detected once, and roughly 24% sits in the top ten. The source material was PBMCs, sampled 5 days after the yellow fever booster vaccination. These receptors all stem from a man between 18 and 35 years old who received the YFV17D yellow fever vaccine.

The CDR3 is CASSYRPAQDTQYF. In nucleotides, the CDR3 is TGTGCCAGCAGCTACCGGCCTGCGCAAGATACGCAGTATTTT. The chain uses TRBV11-2 and TRBJ2-3; unclear D gene. The CDR3 covers 14 residues. V shed 4 bases and J shed 5 bases, with 13 bases lying between them. Germline V gene sequence: CDR1 SGHAT, CDR2 FQNNGV.

This clonotype was detected ten times or more. The V call is TRBV15, the J call TRBJ1-3; D unresolved. V was clipped by 3 bases and J by 0 bases, with 6 bases between them. CDR3 length: 14 residues. Germline values: CDR1 LNHNV, CDR2 YYDKDF (reference sequence). CDR3 protein: CATSSAASGNTIYF. The CDR3 coding sequence is TGTGCCACCAGCAGTGCAGCCTCTGGAAACACCATATATTTT.